This T cell receptor beta chain was identified during a study of STAT5B mutations in CD4+ large granular lymphocyte leukemia. Of note for this clone: Its antigen remains unknown.

CDR3 size: 15 residues. Trimming removed 6 bases from V and 1 base from J; junction bases left unmatched: 6. The germline CDR1 and CDR2 sequences are LNHDA and SQIVND (reference sequence). The assay was run at survey level. Authors' analysis steps: Lowest detectable productive clonotype frequency was 2.59 x 10-5. Profiled with immunoSEQ multiplex PCR; TCRdb holds only in-frame clones, not every one. The DNA was the basis for D and trimming; V, J and clone size are from that table. The sample has about 34,000 clones, more than 60% seen once. Notes on the study in general: The CD4+ versus CD8+ T-LGLL clonality difference may reflect limited sample size. Main leukemic clonotypes were patient-specific, but roughly 25% appeared at low frequency elsewhere.

The source material was CD4+ T cells from blood buffy coats. The sequence derives from a human donor in good health. The chain uses TRBV19 and TRBJ1-5, with TRBD1 identical over 7 bases. The CDR3 nucleotides read TGTGCCAGTAGAACAGGGGCAGGCAGCAATCAGCCCCAGCATTTT. This gives the protein CASRTGAGSNQPQHF.